This T cell receptor (beta chain) was retrieved from a study of CD8 T cells in ankylosing spondylitis. As to this clonotype: The antigen remains unidentified.

It was by quantitative 5'-RACE with molecular barcodes that TCR beta libraries were made. Each CDR3 protein gets one entry after TCRdb re-called the 5' RACE reads with MiXCR. The profile covers 310,000 or so distinct CDR3 sequences, with approximately 20% appearing a single time and roughly 8% taken by the ten largest. General observations from the study: Enrichment of disease-linked clones was reportedly significant in matched ankylosing spondylitis synovial fluid.

There are 14 residues in the CDR3. V was pared by 0 bases and J by 7 bases, with 10 bases between. From germline, CDR1 is LGHDT and CDR2 YNNKEL (reference sequence). Specimen: blood, either unsorted or a sorted T cell fraction (not recorded which). This rearrangement joins TRBV3-1 to TRBJ1-3; no reliable D call. The sequence was collected from a male donor with ankylosing spondylitis or in good health (not recorded which). This CDR3 reads CASSQDRWKNTIYF. The CDR3 DNA is TGTGCCAGCAGCCAAGATAGGTGGAAGAACACCATATATTTT. Full variable domain (outside the CDR3, taken from reference TRBV3-1 and TRBJ1-3): DTAVSQTPKYLVTQMGNDKSIKCEQNLGHDTMYWYKQDSKKFLKIMFSYNNKELIINETVPNRFSPKSPDKAHLNLHINSLELGDSAVYFCASSQDRWKNTIYFGEGSWLTVV.